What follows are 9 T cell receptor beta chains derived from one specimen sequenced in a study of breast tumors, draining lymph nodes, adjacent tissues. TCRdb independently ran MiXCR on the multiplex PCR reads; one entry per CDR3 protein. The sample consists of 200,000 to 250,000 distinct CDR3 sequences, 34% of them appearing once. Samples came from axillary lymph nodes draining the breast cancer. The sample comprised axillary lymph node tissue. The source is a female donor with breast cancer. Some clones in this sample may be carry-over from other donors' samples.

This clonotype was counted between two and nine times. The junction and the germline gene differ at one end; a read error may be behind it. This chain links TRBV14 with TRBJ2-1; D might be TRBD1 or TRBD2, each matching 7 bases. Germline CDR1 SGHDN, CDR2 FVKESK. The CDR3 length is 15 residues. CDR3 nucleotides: TGTGCCAGCAAGCGGGACAGCAGCTCCTACAATGAGCCGTTCTTC. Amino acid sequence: CASKRDSSSYNEPFF.

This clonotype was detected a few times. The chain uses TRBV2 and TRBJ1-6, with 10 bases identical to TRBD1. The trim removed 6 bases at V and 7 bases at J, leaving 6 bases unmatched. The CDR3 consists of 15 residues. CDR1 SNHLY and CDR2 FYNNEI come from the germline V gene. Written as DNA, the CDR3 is TGTGCCAGCAGATCCGGGGACAGGGGCAATTCACCCCTCCACTTT. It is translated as CASRSGDRGNSPLHF.

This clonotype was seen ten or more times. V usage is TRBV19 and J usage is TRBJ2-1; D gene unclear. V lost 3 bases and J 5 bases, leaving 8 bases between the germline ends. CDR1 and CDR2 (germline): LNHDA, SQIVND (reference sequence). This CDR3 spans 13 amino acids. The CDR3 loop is CASSISGNNEQFF. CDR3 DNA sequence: TGTGCCAGTAGTATTTCCGGTAACAATGAGCAGTTCTTC.

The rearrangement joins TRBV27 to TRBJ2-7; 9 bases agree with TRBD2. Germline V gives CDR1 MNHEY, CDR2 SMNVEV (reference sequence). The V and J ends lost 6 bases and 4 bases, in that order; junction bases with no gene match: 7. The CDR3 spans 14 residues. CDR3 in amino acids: CASSRAAGGYEQYF. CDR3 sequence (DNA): TGTGCCAGCAGCCGAGCAGCGGGAGGTTACGAGCAGTACTTC.

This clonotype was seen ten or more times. Here the CDR3 DNA reads TGTGCCAGCAGCGCCGCCGGGACACCTAATCAGCCCCAGCATTTT. Protein sequence: CASSAAGTPNQPQHF. This chain joins TRBV7-2 and TRBJ1-5, with a weak D call TRBD1 (6 bases). V was trimmed by 5 bases and J by 4 bases, leaving 15 bases between them. Germline V gene lookup returns CDR1 SGHTA and CDR2 FQGNSA. This CDR3 region has 15 residues.

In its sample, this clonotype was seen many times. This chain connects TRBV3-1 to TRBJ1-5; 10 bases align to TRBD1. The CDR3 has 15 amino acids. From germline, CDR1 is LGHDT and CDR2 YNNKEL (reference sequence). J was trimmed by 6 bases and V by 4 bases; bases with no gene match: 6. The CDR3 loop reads CASSLRGDRGQPQHF. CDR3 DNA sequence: TGTGCCAGCAGCCTCAGAGGGGACAGGGGTCAGCCCCAGCATTTT.

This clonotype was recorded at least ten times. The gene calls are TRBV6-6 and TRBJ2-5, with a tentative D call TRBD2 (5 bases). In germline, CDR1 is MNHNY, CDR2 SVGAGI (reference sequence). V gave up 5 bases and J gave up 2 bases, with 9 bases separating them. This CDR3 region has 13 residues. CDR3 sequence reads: CASSRLAQETQYF. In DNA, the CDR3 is TGTGCCAGCAGTCGTCTAGCTCAAGAGACCCAGTACTTC.

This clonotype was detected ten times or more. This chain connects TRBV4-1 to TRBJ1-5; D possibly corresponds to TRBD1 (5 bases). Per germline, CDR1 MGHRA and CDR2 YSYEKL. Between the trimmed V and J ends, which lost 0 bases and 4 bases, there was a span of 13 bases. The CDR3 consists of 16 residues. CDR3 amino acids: CASSQDPGARNQPQHF. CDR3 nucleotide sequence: TGCGCCAGCAGCCAAGATCCCGGGGCCCGAAATCAGCCCCAGCATTTT.

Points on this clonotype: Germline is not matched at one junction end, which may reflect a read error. CDR3 DNA sequence: TGTGCCAACAGCCCCTCCTTGGGCACCGGGGAGCTGTTTTTT. Protein sequence: CANSPSLGTGELFF. The chain has TRBV7-9 and TRBJ2-2; D remains ambiguous. The V gene's germline CDR1 is SEHNR and CDR2 FQNEAQ (reference sequence). This CDR3 has 14 residues.